A selection of T cell receptor beta chains follows, all from one sample in a study of blood T cell repertoires in COVID-19. Only in-frame clones appear in the TCRdb table, and some are missing; sequencing was by immunoSEQ multiplex PCR. Seen here are about 170,000 clones, roughly 80% observed once, and the top ten hold about 1.9%. The material sequenced was peripheral blood. All receptors come from a woman at least 80 years old with acute or convalescent COVID-19. Both conserved end residues are part of each CDR3. D genes are given only for firm matches. Clone size, where shown, is once, few, many, or a class for clones that have expanded.

>once|-|TRBJ2-4|TRBV4-2
CASSPERSQAWGKNIQYF
TGTGCCAGCAGCCCGGAGAGGTCACAGGCTTGGGGCAAAAACATTCAGTACTTC
>once|-|TRBJ2-3|TRBV5-1
CASSFRVADTQYF
TGCGCCAGCAGCTTCAGGGTCGCAGATACGCAGTATTTT
>-|TRBD2|TRBJ2-2|TRBV6-2/TRBV6-3
CASSYTTSGEPTGELFF
TGTGCCAGCAGTTACACAACTAGCGGAGAACCGACCGGGGAGCTGTTTTTT
>few|-|TRBJ1-1|TRBV7-9
CASSFRSNTEAFF
TGTGCCAGCAGCTTCCGTTCGAACACTGAAGCTTTCTTT
>-|-|TRBJ2-2|TRBV28
CASSPPSYAGELFF
TGTGCCAGCAGCCCTCCCTCCTACGCCGGGGAGCTGTTTTTT
>-|-|TRBJ2-7|TRBV4-3
CASSQDGNSGTYEQYF
TGCGCCAGCAGCCAAGATGGGAATAGCGGTACCTACGAGCAGTACTTC
>-|TRBD2|TRBJ2-1|TRBV12-5
CASGLFGLAGRGYNEQFF
TGTGCTAGTGGTTTGTTCGGACTAGCGGGGAGGGGTTACAATGAGCAGTTCTTC
>-|-|TRBJ2-2|TRBV18
CASSPLELFSSGELFF
TGTGCCAGCTCACCCTTGGAGCTGTTTAGTTCCGGGGAGCTGTTTTTT
>-|TRBD2|TRBJ2-5|TRBV25-1
CASTTSGGVETQYF
TGTGCCAGCACCACCTCGGGGGGTGTCGAGACCCAGTACTTC
>-|-|TRBJ2-5|TRBV5-4
CASSLDGGAETQYF
TGTGCCAGCAGCTTGGACGGCGGTGCGGAGACCCAGTACTTC
>-|-|TRBJ1-3|TRBV3-1/TRBV3-2
CASSQFYNSGNTIYF
TGTGCCAGCAGCCAGTTCTATAACTCTGGAAACACCATATATTTT
>-|-|TRBJ1-2|TRBV27
CASSLSFGVGYTF
TGTGCCAGCAGTTTATCGTTCGGGGTTGGCTACACCTTC
>-|TRBD1|TRBJ2-5|TRBV7-2
CASSTGGETQYF
TGTGCCAGCAGCACAGGGGGCGAGACCCAGTACTTC
>-|TRBD1|TRBJ2-7|TRBV6-5
CASSYPDRGYEQYF
TGTGCCAGCAGTTACCCTGACAGGGGCTACGAGCAGTACTTC
>-|-|TRBJ1-2|TRBV6-5
CASSQERGDYGYTF
TGTGCCAGCAGCCAGGAGCGGGGGGACTATGGCTACACCTTC
>-|TRBD2|TRBJ2-1|TRBV5-4
CASTLAGVNNEQFF
TGTGCCAGCACCTTAGCGGGGGTAAACAATGAGCAGTTCTTC
>-|TRBD2|TRBJ2-3|TRBV10-3
CAIGGTSGGPNTDTQYF
TGTGCCATCGGGGGGACTAGCGGGGGCCCCAACACAGATACGCAGTATTTT
>-|TRBD1|TRBJ2-2|TRBV7-6
CASSSLQGAGELFF
TGTGCCAGCAGCTCTTTACAGGGGGCCGGGGAGCTGTTTTTT
>-|TRBD2|TRBJ2-7|TRBV30
CAWMREGRYEQYF
TGTGCCTGGATGAGGGAGGGCCGGTACGAGCAGTACTTC
>few|-|TRBJ1-2|TRBV19
CASSGPAGYGYTF
TGTGCCAGTAGTGGACCCGCGGGCTATGGCTACACCTTC
>-|TRBD1|TRBJ2-1|TRBV7-9
CASSPGTGGSNEQFF
TGTGCCAGCAGCCCCGGGACAGGGGGTAGCAATGAGCAGTTCTTC
>-|TRBD2|TRBJ2-3|TRBV7-2
CASSIPGLAGEGWTDTQYF
TGTGCCAGCAGCATTCCGGGACTAGCGGGAGAAGGGTGGACAGATACGCAGTATTTT
>-|TRBD2|TRBJ2-1|TRBV19
CASSSNLAEPTYNEQFF
TGTGCCAGTAGTAGCAACCTAGCGGAACCAACCTACAATGAGCAGTTCTTC
>-|TRBD2|TRBJ2-1|TRBV30
CAGNSGRGAPNNEQFF
TGTGCCGGGAATAGCGGGAGAGGGGCCCCGAACAATGAGCAGTTCTTC
>-|TRBD2|TRBJ2-7|TRBV5-1
CASSPGLAGGPAYEQYF
TGCGCCAGCAGCCCGGGACTAGCGGGAGGGCCCGCGTACGAGCAGTACTTC
>-|TRBD1|TRBJ1-2|TRBV19
CASSGQGGLGYTF
TGTGCCAGTAGTGGACAGGGAGGACTGGGCTACACCTTC